This TCR beta chain was identified in a study of blood T cells in healthy people across ages. The germline V gene has CDR1 SGHDT and CDR2 YYEEEE. The CDR3 is made up of 14 amino acids. The V and J ends lost 0 bases and 7 bases respectively, with 11 bases between them. It was around 10 milliliters of peripheral blood that were drawn from each donor. Primers used in a second PCR of roughly 6 to 11 cycles were a sample-barcoded 5' primer and a J-beta primer mix. Sequencing recovered at least 3 million CDR3-containing paired-end reads from each sample. TCRdb passed the 5' RACE reads through MiXCR, listing each CDR3 protein once. Of more than 1,400,000 distinct CDR3 sequences listed, 40% to 50% are singletons.

This clonotype was obtained from a woman aged 18-30 years in good health. The material sequenced was blood. V usage is TRBV5-6 and J usage is TRBJ2-1; D possibly uses TRBD1 or TRBD2 (5 bases each). The CDR3 DNA reads as TGTGCCAGCAGCTTGGAGGGTGGGGGAAATGAGCAGTTCTTC. This sequence encodes CASSLEGGGNEQFF.